Following are 29 T cell receptor beta chains from one sample sequenced in a study of siplizumab effects on memory and regulatory T cells. Here immunoSEQ multiplex PCR was the method, and the copy in TCRdb shows in-frame clones only, minus some. The sample yields about 100,000 clones, about 94% seen once. The material sequenced was non-Treg CD4+ T cells sorted from blood. These receptors came from a human donor in good health.

J is TRBJ2-5 and V is TRBV4-1; 11 bases agree with TRBD2. The CDR3 runs to 17 residues. The V gene end was trimmed by 4 bases and the J gene end by 2 bases; junction bases not matched to a gene: 9. The germline V gene has CDR1 MGHRA and CDR2 YSYEKL. CDR3 bases: TGCGCCAGCAGCCGCCTCGGGGTAGCGGGAGGGCAAGAGACCCAGTACTTC. This translates into CASSRLGVAGGQETQYF.

This sequence joins TRBV7-6 and TRBJ2-5; TRBD1 matches 8 bases. Looked up from germline, CDR1 is SGHVS and CDR2 is FNYEAQ. The CDR3 has 14 residues. The J segment lost 5 bases and the V segment lost 5 bases, leaving 7 bases of the junction unmatched. The CDR3 protein is CASSPRTGRETQYF. The CDR3, as DNA: TGTGCCAGCAGCCCACGGACAGGGAGGGAGACCCAGTACTTC.

The chain employs TRBV25-1 and TRBJ1-1, with D unresolved. The length of the CDR3 is 11 residues. Germline V lookup: CDR1 MGHDK, CDR2 SYGVNS. Between the trimmed V and J ends, which lost 3 bases and 11 bases, there was a span of 10 bases. The CDR3 sequence is CASSDPLGAFF. CDR3 in DNA: TGTGCCAGCAGTGACCCTCTGGGGGCTTTCTTT. The full variable domain, with the rest looked up from reference TRBV25-1 and TRBJ1-1, is EADIYQTPRYLVIGTGKKITLECSQTMGHDKMYWYQQDPGMELHLIHYSYGVNSTEKGDLSSESTVSRIRTEHFPLTLESARPSHTSQYLCASSDPLGAFFGQGTRLTVV.

The chain is built from TRBV19 and TRBJ1-5; D is uncertain. Germline V gives CDR1 LNHDA, CDR2 SQIVND (reference sequence). V dropped 6 bases and J dropped 7 bases, with 19 bases sitting between them. This CDR3 has 15 residues. CDR3 nucleotide sequence: TGTGCCAGTAGCCGAAGAGGGTTGTACCTACAGCCCCAGCATTTT. This sequence encodes CASSRRGLYLQPQHF.

The gene calls are TRBV30 and TRBJ1-1; D may be TRBD1 (6 bases). There are 16 residues in the CDR3. Germline lookup yields CDR1 GTSNPN and CDR2 SVGIG (reference sequence). Trimming stripped 3 bases from V and 4 bases from J, with 21 bases between. The DNA for the CDR3 is TGTGCCTGGAGGGGGTGGACAGCGGCTGGCGGCACTGAAGCTTTCTTT. Its protein product is CAWRGWTAAGGTEAFF.

The chain links TRBV5-5 to TRBJ1-2; possibly TRBD1 for D (5 bases). This CDR3 is 12 amino acids long. V was clipped by 0 bases and J by 6 bases, with 6 bases between them. Germline assignment: CDR1 SGHKS and CDR2 YYEKEE (reference sequence). CDR3 sequence reads: CASSLGQNGYTF. For the CDR3, the DNA is TGTGCCAGCAGCTTGGGACAGAATGGCTACACCTTC.

The chain has TRBV19 and TRBJ2-3; D is unclear. Germline V gene lookup returns CDR1 LNHDA and CDR2 SQIVND (reference sequence). There are 15 residues in the CDR3. With 2 bases removed from V and 8 bases from J, the gap between germline ends came to 17 bases. The CDR3 sequence: CASSISLTAQITQYF. CDR3 sequence (DNA): TGTGCCAGTAGTATATCGTTGACTGCCCAGATTACGCAGTATTTT.

This clone was observed once. This rearrangement joins TRBV19 to TRBJ2-1; possibly TRBD2 for D (5 bases). V lost 5 bases and J lost 1, with 12 bases in between. Germline CDR1 is LNHDA and CDR2 is SQIVND (reference sequence). The CDR3 length is 15 residues. The CDR3: CASSPLTGSYNEQFF. The DNA of the CDR3 is TGTGCCAGTAGTCCCCTGACGGGGTCCTACAATGAGCAGTTCTTC.

V and J are TRBV30 and TRBJ2-2; the match to TRBD1 covers 7 bases. The germline CDR1 and CDR2 sequences are GTSNPN and SVGIG (reference sequence). V dropped 5 bases and J dropped 3; count of bases not matched to a gene: 33. The CDR3 is made up of 23 amino acids. CDR3 protein: CAWDLPGQQQTQDSVIHTGELFF. The DNA of the CDR3 is TGTGCCTGGGATCTTCCGGGACAGCAACAAACTCAGGACTCGGTCATTCACACCGGGGAGCTGTTTTTT.

A word on this clone: This sample includes further DNA sequences coding for the same CDR3. J is TRBJ1-2 and V is TRBV7-9; no reliable D call. CDR1 and CDR2 (germline): SEHNR, FQNEAQ (reference sequence). Trimming pared 1 base from V and 2 bases from J, leaving 5 bases between. There are 13 residues in the CDR3. CDR3 protein: CASSLDGNYGYTF. The DNA for the CDR3 is TGTGCCAGCAGCTTAGACGGGAACTATGGCTACACCTTC. Looking up the rest from reference TRBV7-9 and TRBJ1-2 gives the full variable domain: DTGVSQNPRHKITKRGQNVTFRCDPISEHNRLYWYRQTLGQGPEFLTYFQNEAQLEKSRLLSDRFSAERPKGSFSTLEIQRTEQGDSAMYLCASSLDGNYGYTFGSGTRLTVV.

This sequence joins TRBV29-1 and TRBJ2-3, with 8 bases matching TRBD1. CDR3 length: 14 residues. V lost 3 bases to trimming and J lost 4 bases; unmatched junction nucleotides: 6. Germline CDR1 and CDR2: SQVTM and ANQGSEA. As DNA, the CDR3 is TGCAGCGTTGATGGACAGGGTACATCAGATACGCAGTATTTT. Translation: CSVDGQGTSDTQYF.

This rearrangement joins TRBV18 to TRBJ2-5; 8 nucleotides agree with TRBD1. V lost 6 bases, J lost 5 bases, and 17 bases stayed unmatched. The CDR3 is made up of 17 amino acids. Germline V lookup: CDR1 KGHSH, CDR2 LQKENI. Here the CDR3 reads CASSLITGGWVEETQYF. CDR3 nucleotide sequence: TGTGCCAGCTCCCTGATAACAGGGGGTTGGGTCGAGGAGACCCAGTACTTC.

The chain joins TRBV7-3 to TRBJ1-2; 8 nucleotides align to TRBD1. The germline V gene has CDR1 SGHTA and CDR2 FQGTGA. J gave up 8 bases and V 5 bases, and 7 bases lay outside the gene matches. The CDR3 is 13 residues long. The CDR3 coding sequence is TGTGCCAGCAGCCCCGGACAGGGTAGGGGCTACACCTTC. This sequence encodes CASSPGQGRGYTF.

V gene TRBV27 combines with J gene TRBJ2-7; D may be TRBD1 or TRBD2 (5 bases each). V lost 4 bases, J lost 0 bases, and 10 bases lay in between. CDR1 is MNHEY and CDR2 is SMNVEV in the germline V gene (reference sequence). The CDR3 contains 14 residues. The CDR3 nucleotides are TGTGCCAGCAGTTCCCTGAGGGGCTCCTACGAGCAGTACTTC. This codes for CASSSLRGSYEQYF.

The chain joins TRBV5-1 to TRBJ2-5, with TRBD2 identical over 13 bases. The V gene's germline CDR1 is SGHRS and CDR2 YFSETQ. CDR3 length equals 17 residues. With V trimmed by 4 bases and J by 4 bases, 10 bases remained unmatched. Here the CDR3 reads CASSPGGLAGVRETQYF. CDR3 nucleotide sequence: TGCGCCAGCAGCCCGGGCGGACTAGCGGGAGTTCGAGAGACCCAGTACTTC.

The rearrangement joins TRBV19 to TRBJ2-5; D not certain. The CDR3 is 14 residues long. Looked up from germline, CDR1 is LNHDA and CDR2 is SQIVND (reference sequence). Trimming stripped 1 base from V and 1 base from J, with 7 bases between. CDR3 DNA: TGTGCCAGTAGTATAGGTGTCAGCCAAGAGACCCAGTACTTC. Its translation is CASSIGVSQETQYF.

This rearrangement joins TRBV14 to TRBJ2-1; a weak D match, TRBD1 (5 bases). Germline V gene lookup returns CDR1 SGHDN and CDR2 FVKESK. Trimming cost V 0 bases and J 7 bases, with 7 bases left between them. The CDR3 is 13 residues long. In DNA form, the CDR3 reads TGTGCCAGCAGCCAAGACAGGGTTAATGAGCAGTTCTTC. Amino acid sequence: CASSQDRVNEQFF. Based on the CDR3 plus reference TRBV14 and TRBJ2-1, the full variable domain is EAGVTQFPSHSVIEKGQTVTLRCDPISGHDNLYWYRRVMGKEIKFLLHFVKESKQDESGMPNNRFLAERTGGTYSTLKVQPAELEDSGVYFCASSQDRVNEQFFGPGTRLTVL.

The rearrangement joins TRBV7-2 to TRBJ2-7; the D gene is possibly TRBD1 (5 bases). The germline CDR1 and CDR2 sequences are SGHTA and FQGNSA. CDR3 length: 13 amino acids. V was clipped by 0 bases and J by 3 bases, with 6 bases between them. The CDR3: CASSLAQGYEQYF. The DNA for the CDR3 is TGTGCCAGCAGCTTAGCCCAGGGCTACGAGCAGTACTTC.

V usage is TRBV6-1 and J usage is TRBJ1-2, with TRBD1 identical over 8 bases. This CDR3 comprises 13 residues. The germline V gene encodes CDR1 MNHNS and CDR2 SASEGT. The junction had 3 bases not matched to a gene; V was cut back by 6 bases and J by 3 bases. This chain's CDR3 is CASSMTGDYGYTF. As DNA, the CDR3 is TGTGCCAGCAGCATGACAGGGGACTATGGCTACACCTTC.

The genes are TRBV5-3 and TRBJ2-2, with 7 bases identical to TRBD2. TRBV5-3 is treated as an ORF (open reading frame) with a function not yet certain. This CDR3 has 17 residues. With V trimmed by 3 bases and J by 4 bases, 12 bases remained unmatched. The CDR3 reads CARSCSGRGFSTGELFF. As DNA, the CDR3 is TGTGCCAGAAGCTGTTCGGGGCGGGGGTTCAGCACCGGGGAGCTGTTTTTT.

The chain couples TRBV2 to TRBJ1-5, with D maybe TRBD1 (6 bases). V dropped 4 bases and J dropped 7 bases, with 17 bases sitting between them. The CDR3 contains 15 residues. The germline CDR1 and CDR2 sequences are SNHLY and FYNNEI. The CDR3 nucleotides are TGTGCCAGCAGTGCTACACCAGGGGCCGGCCAGCCCCAGCATTTT. Translation gives CASSATPGAGQPQHF.

The chain employs TRBV10-1 and TRBJ1-5; D unclear. Trimming took off 0 bases at V and 2 bases at J, with 14 bases between the two ends. CDR3 size: 17 residues. CDR1 is WNHNN and CDR2 is SYGVQD in the germline V gene (reference sequence). CDR3 amino acids: CASSESAGPRGNQPQHF. The DNA for the CDR3 is TGCGCCAGCAGTGAGTCGGCCGGGCCTCGGGGCAATCAGCCCCAGCATTTT.

This chain links TRBV19 with TRBJ1-2; no clear D. The germline V gene has CDR1 LNHDA and CDR2 SQIVND (reference sequence). This CDR3 comprises 14 residues. Trimming shortened V by 5 bases and J by 8 bases, and 18 bases separated the two germline ends. The CDR3 reads CASSADYGQRGYTF. In DNA form, the CDR3 reads TGTGCCAGTAGTGCCGACTACGGGCAACGGGGCTACACCTTC.

J is TRBJ2-7 and V is TRBV5-1, with 9 bases lining up with TRBD2. From germline, CDR1 is SGHRS and CDR2 YFSETQ. CDR3 length: 14 amino acids. V gave up 5 bases and J gave up 7 bases; unmatched junction bases: 10. CDR3 in DNA: TGCGCCAGCAGGACCGCGGGAGGGTCAGGAGAGCAGTACTTC. This codes for CASRTAGGSGEQYF. Complete variable domain (other parts from reference TRBV5-1 and TRBJ2-7): KAGVTQTPRYLIKTRGQQVTLSCSPISGHRSVSWYQQTPGQGLQFLFEYFSETQRNKGNFPGRFSGRQFSNSRSEMNVSTLELGDSALYLCASRTAGGSGEQYFGPGTRLTVT.

This clone has more than one count but fewer than ten. The chain uses TRBV5-1 and TRBJ1-1; D uncertain. Germline lookup yields CDR1 SGHRS and CDR2 YFSETQ. The V and J ends lost 3 bases and 1 base respectively, with 16 bases between them. The CDR3 spans 16 residues. The CDR3 region is CASSSSRTIKNTEAFF. CDR3 DNA: TGCGCCAGCAGCTCTTCACGCACGATTAAGAACACTGAAGCTTTCTTT.

The chain couples TRBV9 to TRBJ2-3; D not resolved. The V and J ends lost 3 bases and 6 bases respectively, with 17 bases between them. The CDR3 is 15 amino acids. CDR1 and CDR2 from the germline V gene are SGDLS and YYNGEE. CDR3 DNA: TGTGCCAGCAGCGGTGAGATAAACCAAGGGGATACGCAGTATTTT. As protein: CASSGEINQGDTQYF.

The CDR3 reads CASSAPRGREKPQHF. The CDR3 coding sequence is TGTGCCAGTAGTGCGCCCCGGGGGAGGGAAAAGCCCCAGCATTTT. This chain joins TRBV19 and TRBJ1-5; a possible D gene is TRBD1 (5 bases). CDR3 length equals 15 residues. Germline loops: CDR1 LNHDA, CDR2 SQIVND (reference sequence). Trimming left V 5 bases short and J 8 bases short, with 19 bases between. Looking up the rest from reference TRBV19 and TRBJ1-5 gives the full variable domain: DGGITQSPKYLFRKEGQNVTLSCEQNLNHDAMYWYRQDPGQGLRLIYYSQIVNDFQKGDIAEGYSVSREKKESFPLTVTSAQKNPTAFYLCASSAPRGREKPQHFGDGTRLSIL.

The rearrangement joins TRBV6-5 to TRBJ1-5, with no clear D. Looked up from germline, CDR1 is MNHEY and CDR2 is SVGAGI. V lost 7 bases and J lost 3, with 10 bases in between. The CDR3 covers 13 residues. The CDR3 region has the DNA TGTGCCAGCACTGCAGGCGTCAATCAGCCCCAGCATTTT. Protein product: CASTAGVNQPQHF.

The chain links TRBV6-1 to TRBJ2-5, with D uncertain. Trimming stripped 6 bases from V and 5 bases from J, with 13 bases between. The CDR3 covers 13 residues. Germline loops: CDR1 MNHNS, CDR2 SASEGT. CDR3: CASRPSGEETQYF. In nucleotides, the CDR3 is TGTGCCAGCAGGCCGAGTGGTGAGGAGACCCAGTACTTC.